This TCR beta chain was observed in a study of OX40 agonist ivuxolimab in advanced cancers. General study results and limits: Low normalized T-cell clonal expansion was also seen in some nonresponders.

Repertoires were generated with immunoSEQ multiplex PCR, while TCRdb's copy carries only in-frame clones and drops some. This sample has 20,000 or so clones, with over 65% found just once. A note on this clone: Its cognate antigen is unknown.

The CDR3 has 14 amino acids. Germline V CDR1 and CDR2: MGHRA, YSYEKL. V gave up 2 bases and J gave up 1 base, with 7 bases separating them. The chain employs TRBV4-1 and TRBJ2-3; possible D gene TRBD1, 6 bases. The sequences come from CD4+ or CD8+ T cells sorted from blood, collected in a trial of the OX40 agonist ivuxolimab. The clonotype comes from an adult with an advanced solid tumor such as melanoma, head and neck, liver or kidney cancer. In DNA, the CDR3 is TGCGCCAGCAGCCAATGGACAGGCACAGATACGCAGTATTTT. Encoded protein: CASSQWTGTDTQYF.